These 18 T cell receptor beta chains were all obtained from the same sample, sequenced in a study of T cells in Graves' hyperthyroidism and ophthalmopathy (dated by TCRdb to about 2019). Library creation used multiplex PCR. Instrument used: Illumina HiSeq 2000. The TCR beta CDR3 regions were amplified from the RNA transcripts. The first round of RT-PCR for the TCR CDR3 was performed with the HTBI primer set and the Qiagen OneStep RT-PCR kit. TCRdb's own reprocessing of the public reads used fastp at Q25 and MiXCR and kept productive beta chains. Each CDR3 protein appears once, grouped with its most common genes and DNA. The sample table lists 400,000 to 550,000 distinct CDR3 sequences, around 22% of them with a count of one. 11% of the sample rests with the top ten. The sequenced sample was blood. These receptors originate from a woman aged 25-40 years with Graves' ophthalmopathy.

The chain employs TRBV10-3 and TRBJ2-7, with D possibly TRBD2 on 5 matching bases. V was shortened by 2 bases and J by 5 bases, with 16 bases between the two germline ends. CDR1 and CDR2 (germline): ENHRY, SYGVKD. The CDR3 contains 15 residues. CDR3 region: CAISEHVRLADEQYF. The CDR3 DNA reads TGTGCCATCAGTGAGCACGTGAGGCTAGCTGACGAGCAGTACTTC.

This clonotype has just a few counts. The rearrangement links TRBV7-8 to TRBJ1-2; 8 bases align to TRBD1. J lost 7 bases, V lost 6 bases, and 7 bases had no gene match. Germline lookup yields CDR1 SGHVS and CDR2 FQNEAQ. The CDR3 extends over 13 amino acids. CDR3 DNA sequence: TGTGCCAGCAGAAAGACAGGGGAAGGTGGCTACACCTTC. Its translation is CASRKTGEGGYTF.

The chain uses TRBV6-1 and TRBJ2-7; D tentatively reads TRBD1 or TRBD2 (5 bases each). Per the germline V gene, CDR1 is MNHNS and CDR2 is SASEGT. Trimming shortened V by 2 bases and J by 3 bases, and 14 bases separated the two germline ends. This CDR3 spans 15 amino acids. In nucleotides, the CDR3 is TGTGCCAGCAGTGAAACGGTTACAGGAGGCTACGAGCAGTACTTC. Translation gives CASSETVTGGYEQYF.

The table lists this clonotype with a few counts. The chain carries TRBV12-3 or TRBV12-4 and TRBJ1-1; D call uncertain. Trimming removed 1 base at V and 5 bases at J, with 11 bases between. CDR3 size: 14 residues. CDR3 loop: CASSLDPGRTEAFF. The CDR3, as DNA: TGTGCCAGCAGTTTAGATCCGGGGAGGACTGAAGCTTTCTTT.

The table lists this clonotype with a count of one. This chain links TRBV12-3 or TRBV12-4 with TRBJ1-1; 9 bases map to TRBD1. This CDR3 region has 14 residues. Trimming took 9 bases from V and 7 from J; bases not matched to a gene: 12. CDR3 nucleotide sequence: TGTGCCAGACAAACCCGGGACAGGGATATTGAAGCTTTCTTT. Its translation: CARQTRDRDIEAFF.

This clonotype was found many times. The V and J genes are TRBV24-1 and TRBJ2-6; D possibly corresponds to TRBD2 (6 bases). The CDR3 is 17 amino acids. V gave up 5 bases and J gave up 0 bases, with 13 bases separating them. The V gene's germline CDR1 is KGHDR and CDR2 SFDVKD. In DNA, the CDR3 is TGTGCCACCAGTGCGGTTAGCGGAGTCTCTGGGGCCAACGTCCTGACTTTC. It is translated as CATSAVSGVSGANVLTF.

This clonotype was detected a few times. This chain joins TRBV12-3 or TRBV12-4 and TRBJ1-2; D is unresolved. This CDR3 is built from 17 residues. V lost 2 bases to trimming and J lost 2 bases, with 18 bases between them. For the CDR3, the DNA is TGTGCCAGCAGTTTAAGGAGGTCAGCGGAAAGAAACTATGGCTACACCTTC. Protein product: CASSLRRSAERNYGYTF.

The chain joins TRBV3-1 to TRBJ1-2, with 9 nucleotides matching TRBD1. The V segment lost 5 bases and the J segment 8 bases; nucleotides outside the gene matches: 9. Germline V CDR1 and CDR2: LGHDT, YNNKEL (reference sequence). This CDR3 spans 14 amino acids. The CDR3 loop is CASSDRTGAGGYTF. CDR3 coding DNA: TGTGCCAGCAGCGATCGGACAGGGGCCGGCGGCTACACCTTC.

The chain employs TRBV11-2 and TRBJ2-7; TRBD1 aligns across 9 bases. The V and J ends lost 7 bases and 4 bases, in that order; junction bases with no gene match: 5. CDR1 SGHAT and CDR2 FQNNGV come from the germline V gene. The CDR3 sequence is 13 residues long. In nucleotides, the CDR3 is TGTGCCAGCACTACCGGGACAGGGTACGAGCAGTACTTC. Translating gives CASTTGTGYEQYF. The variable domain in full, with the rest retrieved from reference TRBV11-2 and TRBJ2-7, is EAGVAQSPRYKIIEKRQSVAFWCNPISGHATLYWYQQILGQGPKLLIQFQNNGVVDDSQLPKDRFSAERLKGVDSTLKIQPAKLEDSAVYLCASTTGTGYEQYFGPGTRLTVT.

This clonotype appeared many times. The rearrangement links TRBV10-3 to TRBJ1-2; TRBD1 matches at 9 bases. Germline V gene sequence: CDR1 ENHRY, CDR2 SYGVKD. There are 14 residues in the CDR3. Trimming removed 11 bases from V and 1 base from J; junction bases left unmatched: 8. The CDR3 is CAAWTGASNYGYTF. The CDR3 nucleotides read TGTGCCGCCTGGACAGGGGCAAGTAACTATGGCTACACCTTC.

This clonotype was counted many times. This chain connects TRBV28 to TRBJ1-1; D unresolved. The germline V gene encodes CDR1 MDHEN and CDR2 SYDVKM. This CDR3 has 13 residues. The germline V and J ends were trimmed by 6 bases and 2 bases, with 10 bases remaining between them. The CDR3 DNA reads TGTGCCAGCAGGATGGACGGAAACACTGAAGCTTTCTTT. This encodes CASRMDGNTEAFF.

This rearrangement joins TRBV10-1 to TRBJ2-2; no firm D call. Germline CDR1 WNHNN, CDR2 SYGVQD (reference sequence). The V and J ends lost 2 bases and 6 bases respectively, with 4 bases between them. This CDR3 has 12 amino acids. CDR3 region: CASSETPGELFF. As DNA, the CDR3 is TGCGCCAGCAGTGAGACCCCCGGGGAGCTGTTTTTT.

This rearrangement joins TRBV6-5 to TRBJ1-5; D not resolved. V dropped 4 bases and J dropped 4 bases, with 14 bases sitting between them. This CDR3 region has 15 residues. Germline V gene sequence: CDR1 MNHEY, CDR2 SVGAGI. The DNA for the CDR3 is TGTGCCAGCAGTTCCCAAGGCCCGGGGAATCAGCCCCAGCATTTT. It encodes CASSSQGPGNQPQHF.

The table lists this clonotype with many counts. The CDR3 bases are TGCAGTGCTCCCTCGCGGGAAGCCATCTACGAGCAGTACTTC. Residues: CSAPSREAIYEQYF. The rearrangement joins TRBV20-1 to TRBJ2-7; the D gene is possibly TRBD2 (6 bases). CDR1 and CDR2 from the germline V gene are DFQATT and SNEGSKA (reference sequence). This CDR3 is built from 14 residues. Trimming took off 5 bases at V and 3 bases at J, with 17 bases between the two ends.

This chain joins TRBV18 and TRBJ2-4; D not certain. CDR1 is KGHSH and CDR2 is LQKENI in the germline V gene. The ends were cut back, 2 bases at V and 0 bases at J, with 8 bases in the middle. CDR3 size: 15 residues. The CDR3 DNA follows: TGTGCCAGCTCACCATCCGGCTTAGCCAAAAACATTCAGTACTTC. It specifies CASSPSGLAKNIQYF.

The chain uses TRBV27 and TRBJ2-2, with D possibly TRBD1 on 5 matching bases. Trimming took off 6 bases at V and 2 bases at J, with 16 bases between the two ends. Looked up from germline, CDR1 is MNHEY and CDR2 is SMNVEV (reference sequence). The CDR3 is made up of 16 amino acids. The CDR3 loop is CASRSTQGSNTGELFF. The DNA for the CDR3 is TGTGCCAGCAGGTCAACTCAGGGCTCTAACACCGGGGAGCTGTTTTTT.

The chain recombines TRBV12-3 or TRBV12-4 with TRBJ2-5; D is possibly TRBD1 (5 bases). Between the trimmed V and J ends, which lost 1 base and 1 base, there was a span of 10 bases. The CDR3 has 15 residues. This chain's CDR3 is CASSLEDSSQETQYF. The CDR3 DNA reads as TGTGCCAGCAGTTTAGAAGACAGCTCCCAAGAGACCCAGTACTTC.

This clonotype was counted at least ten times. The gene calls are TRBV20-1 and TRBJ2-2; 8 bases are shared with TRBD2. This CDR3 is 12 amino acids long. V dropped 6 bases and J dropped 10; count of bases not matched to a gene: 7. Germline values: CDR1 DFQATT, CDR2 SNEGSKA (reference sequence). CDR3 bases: TGCAGTGCAGATACCGGACTAGCGGAGCTGTTTTTT. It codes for CSADTGLAELFF.